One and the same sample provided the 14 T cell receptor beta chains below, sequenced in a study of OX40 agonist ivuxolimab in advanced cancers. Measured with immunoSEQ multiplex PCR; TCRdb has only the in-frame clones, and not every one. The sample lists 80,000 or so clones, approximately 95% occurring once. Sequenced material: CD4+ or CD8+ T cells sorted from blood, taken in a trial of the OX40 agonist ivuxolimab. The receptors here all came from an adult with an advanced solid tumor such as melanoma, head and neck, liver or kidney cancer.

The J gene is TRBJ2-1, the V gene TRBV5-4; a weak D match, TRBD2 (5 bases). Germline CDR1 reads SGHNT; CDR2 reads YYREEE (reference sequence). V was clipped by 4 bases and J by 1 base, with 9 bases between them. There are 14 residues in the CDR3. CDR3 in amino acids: CASSAGLSYNEQFF. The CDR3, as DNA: TGTGCCAGCAGCGCCGGACTTTCCTACAATGAGCAGTTCTTC.

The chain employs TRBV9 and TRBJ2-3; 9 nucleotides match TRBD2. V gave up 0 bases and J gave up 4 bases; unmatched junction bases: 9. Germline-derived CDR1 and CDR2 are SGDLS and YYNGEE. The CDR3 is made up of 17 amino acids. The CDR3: CASSVANAGGRADTQYF. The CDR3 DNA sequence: TGTGCCAGCAGCGTAGCCAATGCGGGGGGGCGAGCAGATACGCAGTATTTT.

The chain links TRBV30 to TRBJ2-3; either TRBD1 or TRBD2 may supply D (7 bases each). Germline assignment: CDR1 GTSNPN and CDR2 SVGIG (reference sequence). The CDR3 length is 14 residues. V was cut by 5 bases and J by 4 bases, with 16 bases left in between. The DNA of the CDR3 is TGTGCCTGGGAGGGGGCGGGAGTGCCAGATACGCAGTATTTT. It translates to CAWEGAGVPDTQYF.

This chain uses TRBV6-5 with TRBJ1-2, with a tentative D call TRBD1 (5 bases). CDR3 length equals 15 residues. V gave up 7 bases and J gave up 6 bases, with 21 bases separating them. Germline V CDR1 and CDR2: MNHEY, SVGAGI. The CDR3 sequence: CASTQSGQGKNGYTF. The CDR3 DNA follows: TGTGCCAGCACCCAATCGGGGCAGGGAAAAAATGGCTACACCTTC.

The CDR3 nucleotides are TGTGCCAGTACGGCAGGGGTACTTGAAAAACTGTTTTTT. Its translation is CASTAGVLEKLFF. The chain carries TRBV19 and TRBJ1-4, with D possibly being TRBD1 (6 bases). The germline V gene has CDR1 LNHDA and CDR2 SQIVND (reference sequence). This CDR3 has 13 residues. Trimming removed 7 bases from V and 7 bases from J, with 13 bases in between.

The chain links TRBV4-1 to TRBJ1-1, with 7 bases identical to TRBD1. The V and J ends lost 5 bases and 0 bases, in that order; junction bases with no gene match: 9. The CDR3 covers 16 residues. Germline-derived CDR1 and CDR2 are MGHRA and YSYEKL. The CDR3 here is CASSSAGTAMNTEAFF. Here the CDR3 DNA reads TGCGCCAGCAGCTCGGCCGGGACAGCGATGAACACTGAAGCTTTCTTT.

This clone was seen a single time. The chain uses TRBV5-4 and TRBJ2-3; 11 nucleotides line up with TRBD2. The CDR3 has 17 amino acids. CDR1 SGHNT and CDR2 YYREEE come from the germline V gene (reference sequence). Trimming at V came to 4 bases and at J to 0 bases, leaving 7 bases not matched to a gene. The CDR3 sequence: CASSVRLAGSSTDTQYF. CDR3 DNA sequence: TGTGCCAGCAGCGTACGACTAGCGGGGAGTAGCACAGATACGCAGTATTTT.

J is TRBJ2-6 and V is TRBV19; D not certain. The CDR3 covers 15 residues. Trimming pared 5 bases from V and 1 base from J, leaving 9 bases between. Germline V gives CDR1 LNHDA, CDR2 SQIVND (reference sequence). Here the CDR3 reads CASSSISSGANVLTF. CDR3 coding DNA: TGTGCCAGTAGTTCCATCAGTTCTGGGGCCAACGTCCTGACTTTC.

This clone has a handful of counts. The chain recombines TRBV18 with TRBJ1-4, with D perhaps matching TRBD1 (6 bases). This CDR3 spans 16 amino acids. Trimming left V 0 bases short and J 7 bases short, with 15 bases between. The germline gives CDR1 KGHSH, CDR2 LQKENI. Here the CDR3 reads CASSPPAGAGVEKLFF. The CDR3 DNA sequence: TGTGCCAGCTCACCACCGGCAGGGGCCGGGGTTGAAAAACTGTTTTTT.

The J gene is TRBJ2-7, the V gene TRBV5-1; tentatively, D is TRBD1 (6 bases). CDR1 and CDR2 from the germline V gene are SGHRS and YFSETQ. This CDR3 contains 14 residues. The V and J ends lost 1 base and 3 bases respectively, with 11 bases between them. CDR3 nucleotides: TGCGCCAGCAGCTTGAGCCCACAGGGCTACGAGCAGTACTTC. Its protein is CASSLSPQGYEQYF.

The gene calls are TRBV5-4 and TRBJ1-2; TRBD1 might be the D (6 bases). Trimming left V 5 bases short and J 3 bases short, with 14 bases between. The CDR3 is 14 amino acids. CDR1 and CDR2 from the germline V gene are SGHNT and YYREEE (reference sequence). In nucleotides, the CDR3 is TGTGCCAGCAGGTCCCAGGAGGGGGACTATGGCTACACCTTC. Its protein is CASRSQEGDYGYTF. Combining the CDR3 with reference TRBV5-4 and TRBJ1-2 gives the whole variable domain ETGVTQSPTHLIKTRGQQVTLRCSSQSGHNTVSWYQQALGQGPQFIFQYYREEENGRGNFPPRFSGLQFPNYSSELNVNALELDDSALYLCASRSQEGDYGYTFGSGTRLTVV.

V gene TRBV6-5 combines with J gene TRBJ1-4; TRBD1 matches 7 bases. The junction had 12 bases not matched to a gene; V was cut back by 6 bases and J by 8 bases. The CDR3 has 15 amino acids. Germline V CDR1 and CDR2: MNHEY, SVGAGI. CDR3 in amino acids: CASSRQRDSREKLFF. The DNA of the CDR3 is TGTGCCAGCAGCCGCCAGCGGGACAGTAGGGAAAAACTGTTTTTT.

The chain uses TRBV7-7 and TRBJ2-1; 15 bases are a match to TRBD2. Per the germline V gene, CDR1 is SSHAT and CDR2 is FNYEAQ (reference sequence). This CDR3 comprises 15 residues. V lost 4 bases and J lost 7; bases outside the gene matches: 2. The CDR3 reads CASSSGLAGGNEQFF. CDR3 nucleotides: TGTGCCAGCAGCTCGGGACTAGCGGGAGGAAATGAGCAGTTCTTC.

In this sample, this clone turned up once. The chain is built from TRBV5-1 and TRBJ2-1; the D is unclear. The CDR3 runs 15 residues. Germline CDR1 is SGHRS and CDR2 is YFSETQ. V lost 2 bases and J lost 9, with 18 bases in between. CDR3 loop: CASSFSGTTSGEQFF. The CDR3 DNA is TGCGCCAGCAGCTTCTCGGGTACTACAAGTGGTGAGCAGTTCTTC.